Here is one T cell receptor (beta chain) with its context. The antigen remains unidentified. The sample comes from a study of T cell clonotyping in hematopoietic cell transplantation. General observations from the study: Few recipient clonotypes overlapped donors; over 95% were de novo at given depth. CD4 and CD8 repertoire contributions could not be separated without sorting.

The protocol was immunoSEQ multiplex PCR, while the TCRdb copy is restricted to in-frame clones and leaves out a portion. The sample shows around 15,000 clones, about two thirds of them seen only once. Germline loops: CDR1 LNHDA, CDR2 SQIVND (reference sequence). Trimming stripped 5 bases from V and 6 bases from J, with 13 bases between. The CDR3 loop spans 13 amino acids. The sequenced sample was PBMCs, obtained 30 days after allogeneic stem cell transplant. The TCR comes from a male patient in his fifties or sixties who had an allogeneic stem cell transplant from an unrelated donor, so T cells may come from the graft donor. Some clones in this sample may be carry-over from other donors' samples. This chain joins TRBV19 and TRBJ1-1, with D perhaps TRBD1 (5 bases). This CDR3 is CASSSREVPEAFF. The DNA of the CDR3 is TGTGCCAGTAGTTCCAGGGAGGTCCCTGAAGCTTTCTTT.